This entry lists 11 T cell receptor beta chains sequenced from one sample in a study of T-cell memory formation after mild COVID-19. TCRdb reprocessed the 5' RACE reads via MiXCR and lists one record per CDR3 protein. The top ten hold about a tenth of the sample, which has over 2,000 distinct CDR3 sequences, less than 85% seen once. The sample consisted of PBMCs or a T cell subset sorted from them (not recorded which). These receptors were obtained from an adult who had mild COVID-19 (a few samples of this study predate the infection). Cell type and time point are not known.

The chain employs TRBV2 and TRBJ2-5; D might be TRBD1 or TRBD2, each matching 5 bases. The CDR3 totals 15 residues. Between the trimmed V and J ends, which lost 2 bases and 4 bases, there was a span of 14 bases. CDR1 and CDR2 (germline): SNHLY, FYNNEI. Written as DNA, the CDR3 is TGTGCCAGCAGTGAACTCGCCCTTGGGGGAGAGACCCAGTACTTC. Amino acid sequence: CASSELALGGETQYF.

This clonotype appeared a single time. The rearrangement uses TRBV11-2 and TRBJ2-1; TRBD2 might be the D (6 bases). V was shortened by 2 bases and J by 8 bases, with 10 bases between the two germline ends. Germline V gene sequence: CDR1 SGHAT, CDR2 FQNNGV. This CDR3 is 13 amino acids long. The CDR3 nucleotides are TGTGCCAGCAGCTTAAGGTGGGGGGATGAGCAGTTCTTC. This encodes CASSLRWGDEQFF.

This chain uses TRBV6-5 with TRBJ2-7; perhaps TRBD1 as D (6 bases). V was cut by 6 bases and J by 0 bases, with 12 bases left in between. Per the germline V gene, CDR1 is MNHEY and CDR2 is SVGAGI. The CDR3 runs 14 residues. The CDR3 region is CASRPRGGSYEQYV. The CDR3 bases are TGTGCCAGCAGACCCAGGGGTGGCTCCTACGAGCAGTACGTC.

This clonotype is a singleton in its sample. J is TRBJ2-3 and V is TRBV7-2; unclear D gene. Trimming cost V 3 bases and J 3 bases, with 10 bases left between them. The CDR3 sequence is 14 residues long. Looked up from germline, CDR1 is SGHTA and CDR2 is FQGNSA. CDR3 sequence reads: CASSLERHTDTQYF. The CDR3 DNA reads as TGTGCCAGCAGCTTGGAGCGTCATACAGATACGCAGTATTTT.

The chain joins TRBV2 to TRBJ2-7, with D possibly being TRBD2 (6 bases). Trimming left V 6 bases short and J 6 bases short, with 27 bases between. Looked up from germline, CDR1 is SNHLY and CDR2 is FYNNEI. The CDR3 has 17 amino acids. CDR3 loop: CASSGGAGQRGAIEQYV. The CDR3 DNA reads TGTGCCAGCAGCGGTGGCGCGGGGCAAAGAGGAGCTATCGAGCAGTACGTC.

The J gene is TRBJ2-2, the V gene TRBV6-5; tentatively, D is TRBD1 (5 bases). CDR3 size: 13 residues. V lost 5 bases and J 6 bases, leaving 10 bases between the germline ends. Germline CDR1 reads MNHEY; CDR2 reads SVGAGI. CDR3 in DNA: TGTGCCAGCAGTCCCCAGGGTGCCGGGGAGCTGTTTTTT. Its protein product is CASSPQGAGELFF.

This clonotype was counted at least ten times. The chain has TRBV11-2 and TRBJ2-7; D gene ambiguous. The germline V gene has CDR1 SGHAT and CDR2 FQNNGV. V dropped 3 bases and J dropped 12 bases, with 12 bases sitting between them. The CDR3 sequence is 11 residues long. As DNA, the CDR3 is TGTGCCAGCAGCTTCTTAGGTTCTCCGTACTTC. Translation gives CASSFLGSPYF.

This clonotype is large in the sample. This chain connects TRBV12-3 or TRBV12-4 to TRBJ1-2; tentative D call: TRBD1 (5 bases). The CDR3 totals 12 residues. Deletions cut 7 bases from V and 4 bases from J, with 10 bases between. The CDR3 region is CASKRDGYGYTF. For the CDR3, the DNA is TGTGCCAGCAAACGGGACGGCTATGGCTACACCTTC.

The chain couples TRBV4-1 to TRBJ2-5; no definite D call. The germline V and J ends were trimmed by 0 bases and 2 bases, with 10 bases remaining between them. From germline, CDR1 is MGHRA and CDR2 YSYEKL. The CDR3 runs 15 residues. The CDR3 region has the DNA TGCGCCAGCAGCCAAGAATATTCCGGACAAGAGACCCAGTACTTC. It codes for CASSQEYSGQETQYF.

J is TRBJ1-3 and V is TRBV9, with D uncertain. The CDR3 consists of 14 residues. Germline CDR1 is SGDLS and CDR2 is YYNGEE. Trimming took off 0 bases at V and 6 bases at J, with 10 bases between the two ends. In DNA form, the CDR3 reads TGTGCCAGCAGCGTAGCGGGAACAGAAAACACCATATATTTT. Amino acids: CASSVAGTENTIYF.

The V and J genes are TRBV12-3 or TRBV12-4 and TRBJ2-5; maybe TRBD1 (6 bases). V was cut by 3 bases and J by 5 bases, with 10 bases left in between. The length of the CDR3 is 13 residues. This CDR3 reads CASSLGASETQYF. The CDR3 DNA reads TGTGCCAGCAGTTTGGGGGCCTCGGAGACCCAGTACTTC.